What follows is one T cell receptor (beta chain) and its context. Its antigen is unknown. This entry comes from a study of T cell responses to AZD1222 COVID-19 vaccine. Study-wide points: Reportedly, nearly half the spike-specific TCRs target unmutated variant regions. At baseline, just five or six AZD1222 recipients tested seropositive. Clonal diversity may have been underestimated, and the donors were mostly white British, with more females than males.

Data came from immunoSEQ multiplex PCR; TCRdb stores just in-frame clones and leaves some out. The repertoire includes 120,000 to 150,000 clones, roughly 89% of them detected once, and about 7.5% sits in the top ten. Trimming cost V 0 bases and J 4 bases, with 13 bases left between them. Germline V lookup: CDR1 KGHSH, CDR2 LQKENI. The CDR3 length is 16 residues. This TCR was sampled from an adult who received the MenACWY meningococcal vaccine as a control. The chain carries TRBV18 and TRBJ2-1, with a possible D match to TRBD1 (5 bases). The source material was peripheral blood, sampled 28 days after the second dose of the MenACWY control vaccine. The CDR3 bases are TGTGCCAGCTCACCACCGGGTAGGGGTCTGTACAATGAGCAGTTCTTC. It yields the protein CASSPPGRGLYNEQFF. The full variable domain, completed using reference TRBV18 and TRBJ2-1, is NAGVMQNPRHLVRRRGQEARLRCSPMKGHSHVYWYRQLPEEGLKFMVYLQKENIIDESGMPKERFSAEFPKEGPSILRIQQVVRGDSAAYFCASSPPGRGLYNEQFFGPGTRLTVL.